Following are 30 T cell receptor beta chains from one sample sequenced in a study of vaccination effects on CD4 cells after COVID-19. Viral peptide pools were used in the ViraFEST assay to expand antigen-specific CD4+ T cells, and sequencing came afterward. Cultured cells yielded isolated CD4+ T cells after approximately nine days. Each vaccine recipient was nucleocapsid antibody negative and had no prior SARS-CoV-2 infection. The antigens for these receptors are not known. Sequencing was performed with immunoSEQ multiplex PCR; in TCRdb, only in-frame clones are kept and a portion is missing. The sample shows some 68,000 clones, roughly 75% of them seen only once. Sequencing used CD4+ T cells from PBMCs cultured with HCoV-OC43 spike peptides, obtained before COVID-19 vaccination. Described subset: HCoV-OC43 spike overlapping peptide pool stimulation. These receptors all stem from a human donor who received a COVID-19 vaccine.

This clone was counted a single time. The chain joins TRBV7-2 to TRBJ1-2; 7 positions match TRBD1. This CDR3 has 13 residues. The germline CDR1 and CDR2 sequences are SGHTA and FQGNSA. V dropped 7 bases and J dropped 4; count of bases not matched to a gene: 6. The CDR3 spells CASTPDRAYGYTF. In nucleotides, the CDR3 is TGTGCCAGCACCCCAGACAGGGCCTATGGCTACACCTTC.

The chain couples TRBV7-6 to TRBJ1-1, with 7 bases matching TRBD1. The CDR3 extends over 15 amino acids. Germline assignment: CDR1 SGHVS and CDR2 FNYEAQ. Trimming at V came to 1 base and at J to 1 base, leaving 3 bases not matched to a gene. CDR3 loop: CASSLVPGGNTEAFF. DNA for the CDR3: TGTGCCAGCAGCTTAGTACCAGGGGGGAACACTGAAGCTTTCTTT.

The chain links TRBV2 to TRBJ1-2, with TRBD1 identical over 10 bases. The CDR3 has 14 amino acids. Per the germline V gene, CDR1 is SNHLY and CDR2 is FYNNEI. V lost 6 bases to trimming and J lost 7 bases; unmatched junction nucleotides: 8. The CDR3 protein is CASRAQGQGFGYTF. In nucleotides, the CDR3 is TGTGCCAGCAGGGCTCAGGGACAGGGGTTTGGCTACACCTTC. The full variable domain, completed using reference TRBV2 and TRBJ1-2, is EPEVTQTPSHQVTQMGQEVILRCVPISNHLYFYWYRQILGQKVEFLVSFYNNEISEKSEIFDDQFSVERPDGSNFTLKIRSTKLEDSAMYFCASRAQGQGFGYTFGSGTRLTVV.

This clone was found once. V and J are TRBV9 and TRBJ2-5; D gene uncertain. With 1 base removed from V and 0 bases from J, the gap between germline ends came to 10 bases. The CDR3 is made up of 15 amino acids. Germline CDR1 and CDR2: SGDLS and YYNGEE. The CDR3, as DNA: TGTGCCAGCAGCGTATTGGGCGGACACCAAGAGACCCAGTACTTC. It codes for CASSVLGGHQETQYF. The variable domain in full, with the rest retrieved from reference TRBV9 and TRBJ2-5, is DSGVTQTPKHLITATGQRVTLRCSPRSGDLSVYWYQQSLDQGLQFLIQYYNGEERAKGNILERFSAQQFPDLHSELNLSSLELGDSALYFCASSVLGGHQETQYFGPGTRLLVL.

The chain combines TRBV3-1 (or the pseudogene TRBV3-2) with TRBJ1-6, with unresolved D. With 4 bases removed from V and 6 bases from J, the gap between germline ends came to 7 bases. The CDR3 runs 13 residues. The germline V gene has CDR1 LGHDT and CDR2 YNNKEL (reference sequence). CDR3 region: CASSPTANSPLHF. The CDR3 region has the DNA TGTGCCAGCAGCCCAACGGCTAATTCACCCCTCCACTTT.

The CDR3 reads CASSPRGRGSYNEQFF. The CDR3 coding sequence is TGTGCCAGCAGCCCCAGGGGGCGGGGGTCCTACAATGAGCAGTTCTTC. The V gene is TRBV3-1 (or the pseudogene TRBV3-2), the J gene TRBJ2-1, with D tentatively TRBD1 (8 bases). Germline V gene data show CDR1 as LGHDT and CDR2 as YNNKEL (reference sequence). Trimming took off 4 bases at V and 1 base at J, with 14 bases between the two ends. The CDR3 totals 16 residues.

As concerns this clone: The CDR3 end shows no conserved phenylalanine or tryptophan, and so a read error is likely. The DNA is omitted, as the CDR3 cannot be located on it reliably, and the CDR3 follows TCRdb's listing. V gene TRBV7-3 combines with J gene TRBJ1-2. The CDR3 has 10 residues if both end residues are counted. Germline CDR1 and CDR2: SGHTA and FQGTGA. The CDR3 region is CASSRKGGAS.

The gene calls are TRBV5-5 and TRBJ2-5; TRBD1 might be the D (6 bases). The V end was cut by 0 bases, the J end by 4 bases, with 19 bases between. CDR1 SGHKS and CDR2 YYEKEE come from the germline V gene (reference sequence). CDR3 length: 17 amino acids. Written as DNA, the CDR3 is TGTGCCAGCAGCTTGGTCAGGGGTAATAATGGTCGAGAGACCCAGTACTTC. This codes for CASSLVRGNNGRETQYF.

This clone was found a few times. This chain links TRBV7-2 with TRBJ2-2; D is possibly TRBD1 or TRBD2 (5 bases each). In germline, CDR1 is SGHTA, CDR2 FQGNSA. The CDR3 runs to 15 residues. The V end lost 5 bases, the J end lost 3 bases, and 13 bases lay between the germline ends. The CDR3 loop reads CASSPGRRDTGELFF. The CDR3 DNA is TGTGCCAGCAGCCCGGGGCGCCGGGACACCGGGGAGCTGTTTTTT.

The chain employs TRBV6-1 and TRBJ2-3; D not resolved. The V end lost 0 bases, the J end lost 1 base, and 20 bases lay between the germline ends. Germline V lookup: CDR1 MNHNS, CDR2 SASEGT. The CDR3 spans 19 residues. Written as DNA, the CDR3 is TGTGCCAGCAGTGAAGCCCCTTTTGTAGGCGGATTCGGCACAGATACGCAGTATTTT. It specifies CASSEAPFVGGFGTDTQYF.

The V gene is TRBV18, the J gene TRBJ1-4; D remains ambiguous. Germline lookup yields CDR1 KGHSH and CDR2 LQKENI. There are 16 residues in the CDR3. Between the trimmed V and J ends, which lost 0 bases and 0 bases, there was a span of 8 bases. The CDR3 spells CASSPPQHPTNEKLFF. For the CDR3, the DNA is TGTGCCAGCTCACCACCGCAGCACCCAACTAATGAAAAACTGTTTTTT.

V usage is TRBV18 and J usage is TRBJ2-1; TRBD2 is a possible D gene (7 bases). The CDR3 totals 19 residues. Germline CDR1 KGHSH, CDR2 LQKENI. Trimming cost V 0 bases and J 0 bases, with 18 bases left between them. The CDR3 DNA reads TGTGCCAGCTCACCACCGCGGGGCGGGGGCCAGAGCTCCTACAATGAGCAGTTCTTC. The encoded protein is CASSPPRGGGQSSYNEQFF.

This rearrangement joins TRBV5-1 to TRBJ2-5, with TRBD1 matching 7 bases. The CDR3 has 14 amino acids. Losses at the gene ends were 5 bases for V and 4 bases for J; bases not matched to a gene: 8. Germline-derived CDR1 and CDR2 are SGHRS and YFSETQ. Here the CDR3 DNA reads TGCGCCAGCAGTTCGCCGACAGGGACAGAGACCCAGTACTTC. As protein: CASSSPTGTETQYF.

The chain uses TRBV28 and TRBJ1-6; D remains unclear. V shed 3 bases and J shed 13 bases, with 16 bases lying between them. CDR3 length equals 14 residues. The germline V gene encodes CDR1 MDHEN and CDR2 SYDVKM. The CDR3 sequence: CASSLPLISSPLHF. The CDR3 nucleotides are TGTGCCAGCAGTTTGCCCCTCATTAGTAGCCCCCTCCACTTT.

The chain uses TRBV10-2 and TRBJ1-1, with D perhaps TRBD1 (5 bases). The CDR3 has 14 residues. Germline V gene data show CDR1 as WSHSY and CDR2 as SAAADI. V dropped 7 bases and J dropped 0 bases, with 12 bases sitting between them. The CDR3: CASKVRGMNTEAFF. The DNA for the CDR3 is TGCGCCAGCAAGGTTCGGGGGATGAACACTGAAGCTTTCTTT.

The rearrangement links TRBV11-2 to TRBJ2-3, with TRBD1 identical over 7 bases. Trimming took 3 bases from V and 4 from J; bases not matched to a gene: 7. The germline V gene has CDR1 SGHAT and CDR2 FQNNGV. This CDR3 has 15 amino acids. In DNA form, the CDR3 reads TGTGCCAGCAGCTTTGCACAGGGGTGGTCAGATACGCAGTATTTT. Protein sequence: CASSFAQGWSDTQYF.

The rearrangement links TRBV7-9 to TRBJ2-3, with TRBD1 matching over 7 bases. Germline-derived CDR1 and CDR2 are SEHNR and FQNEAQ (reference sequence). Germline trimming cut 5 bases from V and 11 bases from J; bases unmatched to any gene: 10. CDR3 size: 13 residues. The CDR3 DNA follows: TGTGCCAGCAGCGTGGGACAGCTGCTAGGGCAGTATTTT. Translation gives CASSVGQLLGQYF.

The chain recombines TRBV18 with TRBJ2-7; TRBD1 matches at 7 bases. Trimming took 4 bases from V and 3 from J; bases not matched to a gene: 0. The CDR3 loop spans 12 amino acids. Germline CDR1 reads KGHSH; CDR2 reads LQKENI. The CDR3 reads CASSRQGYEQYV. The CDR3 coding sequence is TGTGCCAGCTCACGACAGGGCTACGAGCAGTACGTC.

The chain uses TRBV6-1 and TRBJ2-5, with 11 bases fitting TRBD2. CDR1 is MNHNS, CDR2 SASEGT, per germline. Trimming at V came to 3 bases and at J to 3 bases, leaving 6 bases not matched to a gene. The CDR3 loop spans 16 amino acids. The CDR3 DNA follows: TGTGCCAGCAGTGACACTAGCGGGGGTGATGAAGAGACCCAGTACTTC. It yields the protein CASSDTSGGDEETQYF.

This chain uses TRBV6-2 or TRBV6-3 with TRBJ2-7; TRBD1 aligns across 7 bases. From germline, CDR1 is MNHEY and CDR2 SVGEGT. The ends lost 5 bases at V and 6 bases at J; junction bases unmatched: 4. The CDR3 length is 12 residues. In nucleotides, the CDR3 is TGTGCCAGCAGTGCCGACAGGGTCGAGCAGTACGTC. Residues: CASSADRVEQYV.

This chain uses TRBV2 with TRBJ1-2; D uncertain. The CDR3 loop spans 13 amino acids. Germline values: CDR1 SNHLY, CDR2 FYNNEI. The V end lost 4 bases, the J end lost 8 bases, and 14 bases lay between the germline ends. CDR3 in amino acids: CASSGKQRLGYTF. The CDR3 nucleotides read TGTGCCAGCAGTGGAAAACAGCGCCTCGGCTACACCTTC.

The chain couples TRBV6-5 to TRBJ2-2, with unresolved D. Trimming cost V 2 bases and J 6 bases, with 4 bases left between them. The CDR3 is 12 amino acids. CDR1 is MNHEY and CDR2 is SVGAGI in the germline V gene. This CDR3 is CASSYGSGELFF. As DNA, the CDR3 is TGTGCCAGCAGTTACGGTTCCGGGGAGCTGTTTTTT.

In this sample, this clone turned up a few times. The J gene is TRBJ1-5, the V gene TRBV4-1, with D perhaps matching TRBD1 (6 bases). The CDR3 length is 15 residues. V was pared by 5 bases and J by 0 bases, with 11 bases between. The germline V gene has CDR1 MGHRA and CDR2 YSYEKL. The CDR3 DNA is TGCGCCAGCAGCGGCGTCAGGGGTAGCAATCAGCCCCAGCATTTT. It specifies CASSGVRGSNQPQHF.

CDR3 coding DNA: TGTGCCAGCAGTTCCACGGCGGAACAACAGCCCCAGCATTTT. Its translation is CASSSTAEQQPQHF. The chain couples TRBV6-6 to TRBJ1-5; no firm D call. Trimming took 4 bases from V and 7 from J, leaving 14 bases between them. The CDR3 extends over 14 amino acids. Germline lookup yields CDR1 MNHNY and CDR2 SVGAGI (reference sequence).

The chain uses TRBV27 and TRBJ2-3, with TRBD1 identical over 7 bases. J gave up 3 bases and V 5 bases, and 5 bases lay outside the gene matches. CDR1 is MNHEY and CDR2 is SMNVEV in the germline V gene (reference sequence). The CDR3 is 14 residues long. CDR3: CASSRDRQTDTQYF. CDR3 coding DNA: TGTGCCAGCAGTCGGGACAGACAAACAGATACGCAGTATTTT.

V and J are TRBV24-1 and TRBJ2-5; D tentatively fits TRBD1 or TRBD2 (6 bases each). The CDR3 runs 15 residues. Germline CDR1 reads KGHDR; CDR2 reads SFDVKD. V shed 0 bases and J shed 5 bases, with 12 bases lying between them. The DNA for the CDR3 is TGTGCCACCAGTGATTTGATGGGGGGCATCGAGACCCAGTACTTC. The encoded protein is CATSDLMGGIETQYF.

The chain combines TRBV24-1 with TRBJ2-2, with D unresolved. V was pared by 5 bases and J by 2 bases, with 5 bases between. Germline V gene data show CDR1 as KGHDR and CDR2 as SFDVKD. The CDR3 length is 13 residues. CDR3 in amino acids: CATSGSNTGELFF. CDR3 nucleotide sequence: TGTGCCACCAGTGGCAGTAACACCGGGGAGCTGTTTTTT.

This sequence joins TRBV7-3 and TRBJ2-3; tentative D call: TRBD2 (7 bases). This CDR3 spans 13 amino acids. Germline-derived CDR1 and CDR2 are SGHTA and FQGTGA. V was shortened by 2 bases and J by 7 bases, with 10 bases between the two germline ends. CDR3 DNA sequence: TGTGCCAGCAGCTTAGGGGGGGCAAATACGCAGTATTTT. It specifies CASSLGGANTQYF.

This clone was picked up a small number of times. The same CDR3 also results from other DNA sequences found in this sample. The chain joins TRBV19 to TRBJ1-2; possibly TRBD1 for D (6 bases). The germline gives CDR1 LNHDA, CDR2 SQIVND (reference sequence). Trimming removed 9 bases from V and 4 bases from J, with 18 bases in between. The CDR3 runs to 14 residues. The CDR3 region has the DNA TGTGCCAGCTCACAGGGAGCTCCTCTCTATGGCTACACCTTC. Residues: CASSQGAPLYGYTF.

This rearrangement joins TRBV18 to TRBJ1-4; no definite D call. Germline CDR1 reads KGHSH; CDR2 reads LQKENI. Deletions cut 2 bases from V and 3 bases from J, with 4 bases between. The CDR3 length is 13 residues. CDR3 coding DNA: TGTGCCAGCTCACCATCCTCTAATGAAAAACTGTTTTTT. Protein product: CASSPSSNEKLFF.